This record looks at one T cell receptor beta chain sequence and its context. This sample stems from a study of blood T cell repertoires in COVID-19. The CDR3 is 18 amino acids. CDR1 is MDHEN and CDR2 is SYDVKM in the germline V gene. Trimming cost V 5 bases and J 0 bases; bases outside gene matches: 12. Some clones are missing from TCRdb's copy, which holds only in-frame ones; the method was immunoSEQ multiplex PCR. The table records some 250,000 clones, over 70% of them present only once. This chain uses TRBV28 with TRBJ1-5; 8 bases line up with TRBD1. This TCR derives from an elderly woman with acute or convalescent COVID-19. Specimen: peripheral blood. The CDR3 DNA sequence: TGTGCCAGCAGTACACCCGGGACAGGCTATTATAGCAATCAGCCCCAGCATTTT. This encodes CASSTPGTGYYSNQPQHF. Drawing the rest from reference TRBV28 and TRBJ1-5, the complete variable domain is DVKVTQSSRYLVKRTGEKVFLECVQDMDHENMFWYRQDPGLGLRLIYFSYDVKMKEKGDIPEGYSVSREKKERFSLILESASTNQTSMYLCASSTPGTGYYSNQPQHFGDGTRLSIL.